These 29 T cell receptor beta chains share one sample of origin, sequenced in a study of CD8 T cells in Susac syndrome. Reverse transcription of about 0.45 to 1 ug RNA was carried out with random hexamers. MiXCR, applied by TCRdb to the immunoSEQ multiplex PCR reads, yields one record per CDR3 protein. The profile shows 240,000 or so distinct CDR3 sequences, almost 97% of them singletons. The sample taken for sequencing was CD4+ T cells from PBMCs. These receptors were collected from a human donor with Susac syndrome.

The chain joins TRBV6-4 to TRBJ2-1, with 7 positions matching TRBD2. The ends lost 4 bases at V and 5 bases at J; junction bases unmatched: 5. Germline CDR1 is MRHNA and CDR2 is SNTAGT. The CDR3 contains 14 residues. The DNA of the CDR3 is TGTGCCAGCAGTGTTGGGACTAAGAACAATGAGCAGTTCTTC. It codes for CASSVGTKNNEQFF.

The CDR3 nucleotides are TGCGCCAGCAGCTTGGATAGCAGCTTTAACTATGGCTACACCTTC. This codes for CASSLDSSFNYGYTF. The chain uses TRBV5-1 and TRBJ1-2; D ambiguous. Germline values: CDR1 SGHRS, CDR2 YFSETQ. CDR3 length: 15 residues. V dropped 0 bases and J dropped 1 base, with 10 bases sitting between them.

The chain employs TRBV5-6 and TRBJ2-3; 11 nucleotides align to TRBD1. V gave up 5 bases and J gave up 4 bases; unmatched junction bases: 3. The CDR3 spans 14 residues. Per the germline V gene, CDR1 is SGHDT and CDR2 is YYEEEE. CDR3 sequence: CASRWTGGADTQYF. The CDR3 DNA follows: TGTGCCAGCAGGTGGACAGGGGGCGCAGATACGCAGTATTTT.

The chain uses TRBV9 and TRBJ2-7; D is uncertain. V shed 4 bases and J shed 3 bases, with 8 bases lying between them. The CDR3 loop spans 12 amino acids. Germline V gives CDR1 SGDLS, CDR2 YYNGEE. DNA for the CDR3: TGTGCCAGCAGCCCCGATTTCTACGAGCAGTACTTC. It encodes CASSPDFYEQYF.

This chain connects TRBV7-2 to TRBJ2-2; 12 bases agree with TRBD1. Germline trimming cut 1 base from V and 6 bases from J; bases unmatched to any gene: 3. This CDR3 is built from 16 residues. The germline gives CDR1 SGHTA, CDR2 FQGNSA. CDR3 loop: CASSLGGQGASGELFF. The CDR3 DNA follows: TGTGCCAGCAGCTTAGGGGGACAGGGGGCCTCCGGGGAGCTGTTTTTT.

The chain couples TRBV28 to TRBJ2-5, with a weak D call TRBD2 (6 bases). The CDR3 length is 14 residues. V shed 11 bases and J shed 5 bases, with 21 bases lying between them. Germline assignment: CDR1 MDHEN and CDR2 SYDVKM. The CDR3 DNA reads TGTGCCGCCGGGGACTCCCCCGGCGTGGAGACCCAGTACTTC. Its protein is CAAGDSPGVETQYF.

The chain employs TRBV25-1 and TRBJ2-7; TRBD2 might be the D (6 bases). Trimming pared 6 bases from V and 7 bases from J, leaving 16 bases between. Germline assignment: CDR1 MGHDK and CDR2 SYGVNS. The CDR3 is made up of 13 amino acids. CDR3: CASRWAGSGEQYF. The CDR3 DNA follows: TGTGCCAGCAGGTGGGCGGGATCTGGTGAGCAGTACTTC.

V and J are TRBV12-5 and TRBJ1-5; D gene unclear. V was shortened by 2 bases and J by 7 bases, with 9 bases between the two germline ends. The CDR3 sequence is 13 residues long. The V gene's germline CDR1 is LGHNT and CDR2 FRNRAP. The CDR3 region is CASGLLQSQPQHF. The CDR3 DNA sequence: TGTGCTAGTGGTTTGCTTCAGAGCCAGCCCCAGCATTTT.

V usage is TRBV10-3 and J usage is TRBJ2-1; D unclear. Germline V gives CDR1 ENHRY, CDR2 SYGVKD. Trimming took off 6 bases at V and 1 base at J, with 7 bases between the two ends. This CDR3 is 13 amino acids long. The chain's CDR3 is CAIRGYSYNEQFF. The CDR3 DNA reads TGTGCCATCAGAGGTTATTCCTACAATGAGCAGTTCTTC.

V gene TRBV5-1 combines with J gene TRBJ1-5; D might be TRBD1 (6 bases). V was pared by 0 bases and J by 7 bases, with 14 bases between. CDR3 length: 15 amino acids. Germline assignment: CDR1 SGHRS and CDR2 YFSETQ. The CDR3 reads CASSLAGDSGQPQHF. In DNA, the CDR3 is TGCGCCAGCAGCTTGGCAGGGGATAGTGGACAGCCCCAGCATTTT.

J is TRBJ1-5 and V is TRBV12-3 or TRBV12-4; TRBD1 matches 7 bases. This CDR3 has 16 amino acids. The junction had 9 bases not matched to a gene; V was cut back by 0 bases and J by 7 bases. The CDR3 loop reads CASSLASGGLGQPQHF. The CDR3 DNA reads as TGTGCCAGCAGTTTAGCTTCAGGGGGTTTGGGCCAGCCCCAGCATTTT.

The rearrangement joins TRBV9 to TRBJ2-7; TRBD1 might be the D (6 bases). The CDR3 sequence is 15 residues long. Trimming shortened V by 4 bases and J by 3 bases, and 17 bases separated the two germline ends. Germline V CDR1 and CDR2: SGDLS, YYNGEE. CDR3 loop: CASSLSGTTSYEQYF. The DNA of the CDR3 is TGTGCCAGCAGCCTTTCCGGGACAACTAGCTACGAGCAGTACTTC.

The V gene is TRBV27, the J gene TRBJ1-1; D is undetermined. The CDR3 contains 15 residues. Trimming pared 5 bases from V and 1 base from J, leaving 14 bases between. Germline loops: CDR1 MNHEY, CDR2 SMNVEV (reference sequence). The DNA of the CDR3 is TGTGCCAGCAGTCCGGGCCGATATGGGAACACTGAAGCTTTCTTT. Translating it yields CASSPGRYGNTEAFF.

The gene calls are TRBV12-3 or TRBV12-4 and TRBJ2-3, with 7 bases that match TRBD1. The CDR3 has 15 residues. With 2 bases clipped from V and 5 bases from J, the junction kept 7 bases outside the gene matches. The DNA of the CDR3 is TGTGCCAGCAGTTTACGACAGGGTGGGTTAGATACGCAGTATTTT. Translated, it gives CASSLRQGGLDTQYF.

The V gene is TRBV14, the J gene TRBJ2-1; D possibly corresponds to TRBD2 (6 bases). Deletions cut 4 bases from V and 6 bases from J, with 16 bases between. The CDR3 has 15 residues. Germline-derived CDR1 and CDR2 are SGHDN and FVKESK. CDR3: CASSPTTGGANEQFF. In nucleotides, the CDR3 is TGTGCCAGCAGCCCTACGACTGGAGGGGCCAATGAGCAGTTCTTC.

This rearrangement joins TRBV11-2 to TRBJ1-1; the D is unclear. This CDR3 region has 15 residues. Germline V gene lookup returns CDR1 SGHAT and CDR2 FQNNGV. Deletions cut 2 bases from V and 4 bases from J, with 14 bases between. The CDR3 DNA reads as TGTGCCAGCAGCTTATTAAACCGAGGAAGCACTGAAGCTTTCTTT. Its translation: CASSLLNRGSTEAFF. Full variable domain (remainder filled in from reference TRBV11-2 and TRBJ1-1): EAGVAQSPRYKIIEKRQSVAFWCNPISGHATLYWYQQILGQGPKLLIQFQNNGVVDDSQLPKDRFSAERLKGVDSTLKIQPAKLEDSAVYLCASSLLNRGSTEAFFGQGTRLTVV.

This clonotype was picked up a small number of times. The V call is TRBV12-3 or TRBV12-4, the J call TRBJ2-1; the D is unclear. This CDR3 spans 12 amino acids. Trimming pared 3 bases from V and 5 bases from J, leaving 5 bases between. CDR3 amino acids: CASSLVDNEQFF. The CDR3 bases are TGTGCCAGCAGTTTGGTGGACAATGAGCAGTTCTTC.

The chain has TRBV18 and TRBJ1-2; 10 nucleotides agree with TRBD1. Unmatched junction bases numbered 5, after V lost 4 bases and J lost 3 bases. Germline V lookup: CDR1 KGHSH, CDR2 LQKENI. The CDR3 is 15 residues long. The CDR3 DNA reads as TGTGCCAGCTCACTTTCCGGGACAGGGGACTATGGCTACACCTTC. This gives the protein CASSLSGTGDYGYTF.

This chain connects TRBV7-9 to TRBJ2-7; weak D call: TRBD2 (6 bases). V shed 1 base and J shed 5 bases, with 15 bases lying between them. This CDR3 comprises 15 residues. CDR1 SEHNR and CDR2 FQNEAQ come from the germline V gene (reference sequence). CDR3 residues: CASSLVGGGVDEQYF. The CDR3 DNA reads as TGTGCCAGCAGCTTAGTGGGAGGCGGGGTGGACGAGCAGTACTTC. The full variable domain, rest sourced from reference TRBV7-9 and TRBJ2-7, is DTGVSQNPRHKITKRGQNVTFRCDPISEHNRLYWYRQTLGQGPEFLTYFQNEAQLEKSRLLSDRFSAERPKGSFSTLEIQRTEQGDSAMYLCASSLVGGGVDEQYFGPGTRLTVT.

The rearrangement links TRBV19 to TRBJ1-5; D gene ambiguous. V lost 7 bases and J 3 bases, leaving 13 bases between the germline ends. CDR1 is LNHDA and CDR2 is SQIVND in the germline V gene (reference sequence). The CDR3 has 14 residues. The CDR3 region has the DNA TGTGCCAGTACCCCGCTTACGGTCAATCAGCCCCAGCATTTT. It encodes CASTPLTVNQPQHF.

V gene TRBV4-1 combines with J gene TRBJ1-5; D gene ambiguous. The germline V gene has CDR1 MGHRA and CDR2 YSYEKL. V was shortened by 3 bases and J by 7 bases, with 10 bases between the two germline ends. This CDR3 comprises 13 residues. The CDR3 spells CASSQAGRQPQHF. CDR3 in DNA: TGCGCCAGCAGCCAGGCTGGTCGCCAGCCCCAGCATTTT.

The chain carries TRBV12-3 or TRBV12-4 and TRBJ2-2; possibly TRBD1 for D (6 bases). V lost 5 bases, J lost 7 bases, and 11 bases lay in between. CDR3 length: 13 residues. The CDR3 loop is CASSHSQGGELFF. DNA for the CDR3: TGTGCCAGCAGTCACTCACAGGGCGGGGAGCTGTTTTTT.

The V gene is TRBV7-3, the J gene TRBJ2-3; D unclear. The CDR3 spans 13 residues. Germline CDR1 SGHTA, CDR2 FQGTGA. V lost 5 bases to trimming and J lost 6 bases, with 12 bases between them. The CDR3 DNA reads as TGTGCCAGCAGCACCCGACCCTTGGATACGCAGTATTTT. Translating it yields CASSTRPLDTQYF. The variable domain in full, completed from reference TRBV7-3 and TRBJ2-3, reads GAGVSQTPSNKVTEKGKYVELRCDPISGHTALYWYRQSLGQGPEFLIYFQGTGAADDSGLPNDRFFAVRPEGSVSTLKIQRTERGDSAVYLCASSTRPLDTQYFGPGTRLTVL.

The J gene is TRBJ2-7, the V gene TRBV20-1; possibly TRBD2 for D (6 bases). V shed 0 bases and J shed 3 bases, with 12 bases lying between them. This CDR3 is 14 amino acids long. CDR1 is DFQATT and CDR2 is SNEGSKA in the germline V gene (reference sequence). The CDR3 loop reads CSARDGAGNYEQYF. For the CDR3, the DNA is TGCAGTGCTAGAGATGGGGCGGGGAACTACGAGCAGTACTTC.

The CDR3 protein is CASSGPSSWETQYF. The CDR3 DNA is TGTGCCAGCAGTGGCCCCTCTAGCTGGGAGACCCAGTACTTC. The V gene is TRBV25-1, the J gene TRBJ2-5; D may be TRBD2 (5 bases). The length of the CDR3 is 14 residues. V was shortened by 4 bases and J by 5 bases, with 14 bases between the two germline ends. The germline gives CDR1 MGHDK, CDR2 SYGVNS.

The sample holds one count of this clonotype. The chain employs TRBV28 and TRBJ1-2, with D maybe TRBD1 (6 bases). CDR1 and CDR2 from the germline V gene are MDHEN and SYDVKM. The V gene lost 5 bases and the J gene lost 8 bases, with 12 bases spanning the gap. The CDR3 is made up of 12 amino acids. DNA for the CDR3: TGTGCCAGCAGTCTTAAAGGGGGAGGCTACACCTTC. As protein: CASSLKGGGYTF.

The chain employs TRBV25-1 and TRBJ2-7; a possible D gene is TRBD2 (5 bases). The V and J ends lost 2 bases and 6 bases respectively, with 14 bases between them. Per the germline V gene, CDR1 is MGHDK and CDR2 is SYGVNS. CDR3 length: 14 amino acids. Here the CDR3 reads CASSEAGSQSEQYF. DNA of the CDR3: TGTGCCAGCAGTGAAGCGGGCAGCCAGAGCGAGCAGTACTTC.

V gene TRBV4-1 combines with J gene TRBJ2-3, with 8 bases fitting TRBD2. Germline V gives CDR1 MGHRA, CDR2 YSYEKL. With V trimmed by 4 bases and J by 6 bases, 18 bases remained unmatched. This CDR3 region has 18 residues. The CDR3 nucleotides read TGCGCCAGCAGCCCTACGGACGGGACTAGTGGGCAGATGGATACGCAGTATTTT. It translates to CASSPTDGTSGQMDTQYF.

This clonotype was counted only a few times. The rearrangement uses TRBV7-9 and TRBJ1-2; no clear D. Between the trimmed V and J ends, which lost 8 bases and 6 bases, there was a span of 10 bases. The CDR3 consists of 11 residues. Germline V gene data show CDR1 as SEHNR and CDR2 as FQNEAQ (reference sequence). The CDR3 DNA is TGTGCCAGCTCCCGGGGAGATGGCTACACCTTC. Protein product: CASSRGDGYTF.